These 18 T cell receptor beta chains were all obtained from the same sample, sequenced in a study of blood T cell repertoires in COVID-19. Using immunoSEQ multiplex PCR, the repertoire was profiled, and TCRdb retains in-frame clones only, with some absent. Of around 95,000 clones listed, about 88% are singletons. The sample was peripheral blood. These receptors all stem from a man between 25 and 39 years old in a cohort sampled during active COVID-19.

The rearrangement links TRBV5-1 to TRBJ2-7; D perhaps matches TRBD1 (5 bases). Trimming removed 4 bases at V and 2 bases at J, with 19 bases between. The germline CDR1 and CDR2 sequences are SGHRS and YFSETQ. CDR3 length: 16 amino acids. CDR3 sequence: CASSVGPTDSPYEQYF. Here the CDR3 DNA reads TGCGCCAGCAGCGTAGGTCCAACCGACAGCCCCTACGAGCAGTACTTC.

The J gene is TRBJ1-2, the V gene TRBV4-1; 9 bases agree with TRBD1. V was pared by 2 bases and J by 6 bases, with 13 bases of the junction left unmatched. In germline, CDR1 is MGHRA, CDR2 YSYEKL. The CDR3 consists of 17 residues. The CDR3 here is CASSQPGQGAPGDGYTF. CDR3 bases: TGCGCCAGCAGCCAACCGGGACAGGGAGCACCGGGGGATGGCTACACCTTC.

The gene calls are TRBV19 and TRBJ2-3; D perhaps matches TRBD2 (5 bases). Looked up from germline, CDR1 is LNHDA and CDR2 is SQIVND (reference sequence). The CDR3 runs to 16 residues. V was clipped by 0 bases and J by 1 base, with 11 bases between them. The CDR3 DNA is TGTGCCAGTAGTATAGAGGGCGCACTAGGCACAGATACGCAGTATTTT. It yields the protein CASSIEGALGTDTQYF.

This sequence joins TRBV25-1 and TRBJ2-2; a possible D gene is TRBD1 (5 bases). Trimming removed 2 bases from V and 7 bases from J, with 11 bases in between. CDR3 length: 14 residues. Germline values: CDR1 MGHDK, CDR2 SYGVNS. The CDR3 is CASSENRYHGELFF. The CDR3 bases are TGTGCCAGCAGTGAAAACAGGTACCACGGGGAGCTGTTTTTT.

This clone was picked up a small number of times. J is TRBJ2-5 and V is TRBV7-2; 11 nucleotides align to TRBD2. The CDR3 totals 16 residues. Germline V gene lookup returns CDR1 SGHTA and CDR2 FQGNSA. V shed 5 bases, J shed 4 bases, and the junction held 9 bases outside the gene matches. Here the CDR3 reads CASSLSGGANRETQYF. The CDR3 DNA sequence: TGTGCCAGCAGCCTTAGCGGGGGGGCCAATCGAGAGACCCAGTACTTC.

The chain carries TRBV15 and TRBJ2-1, with TRBD1 matching 9 bases. Germline V lookup: CDR1 LNHNV, CDR2 YYDKDF (reference sequence). The trim removed 0 bases at V and 9 bases at J, leaving 24 bases unmatched. This CDR3 is built from 21 residues. CDR3 in amino acids: CATSRDPLGTGISEYYGEQFF. In nucleotides, the CDR3 is TGTGCCACCAGCAGAGATCCCCTCGGGACAGGGATTTCGGAATACTATGGTGAGCAGTTCTTC.

The chain couples TRBV6-5 to TRBJ1-2, with D possibly matching TRBD1 (5 bases). The length of the CDR3 is 14 residues. Looked up from germline, CDR1 is MNHEY and CDR2 is SVGAGI. The V end was cut by 6 bases, the J end by 3 bases, with 14 bases between. The CDR3 spells CASRPVQGHYGYTF. Here the CDR3 DNA reads TGTGCCAGCAGGCCTGTCCAGGGTCACTATGGCTACACCTTC.

The chain combines TRBV6-2 or TRBV6-3 with TRBJ1-5, with D possibly TRBD1 on 5 matching bases. V was cut by 4 bases and J by 7 bases, with 11 bases left in between. The CDR3 totals 13 residues. Germline V gene lookup returns CDR1 MNHEY and CDR2 SVGEGT. The CDR3 is CASSSIRGQPQHF. The CDR3 DNA reads TGTGCCAGCAGTTCCATTCGGGGGCAGCCCCAGCATTTT.

The V and J genes are TRBV2 and TRBJ2-2; 10 bases agree with TRBD2. The ends lost 8 bases at V and 3 bases at J; junction bases unmatched: 6. The CDR3 totals 15 residues. Germline V lookup: CDR1 SNHLY, CDR2 FYNNEI. In DNA, the CDR3 is TGTGCCAGCCGTCGAACTAGCGGGGACACCGGGGAGCTGTTTTTT. Its translation is CASRRTSGDTGELFF.

V and J are TRBV21-1 and TRBJ2-3; TRBD1 is taken as the D call from the table, unchecked against the DNA. TRBV21-1 is designated a pseudogene. This CDR3 contains 18 residues. The CDR3 DNA reads TGTGCCAGCAGCAAAGGACAGAGGGGGCCCTTTAGCACAGATACGCAGTATTTT. This translates into CASSKGQRGPFSTDTQYF.

The rearrangement uses TRBV5-6 and TRBJ2-1; D perhaps matches TRBD2 (6 bases). CDR3 length: 17 residues. V gave up 3 bases and J gave up 0 bases, with 16 bases separating them. Germline V CDR1 and CDR2: SGHDT, YYEEEE. CDR3 nucleotides: TGTGCCAGCAGCTCCCCGGCGGGGAGAGGCTCCTACAATGAGCAGTTCTTC. As protein: CASSSPAGRGSYNEQFF.

The V call is TRBV2, the J call TRBJ1-1, with D possibly TRBD1 on 5 matching bases. CDR1 SNHLY and CDR2 FYNNEI come from the germline V gene. This CDR3 region has 16 residues. V was trimmed by 1 base and J by 4 bases, leaving 16 bases between them. CDR3 DNA: TGTGCCAGCAGTGAAGGGGACTTACGGAGGGCCACTGAAGCTTTCTTT. Translation gives CASSEGDLRRATEAFF.

The genes are TRBV6-5 and TRBJ1-1, with TRBD1 identical over 8 bases. The germline V gene has CDR1 MNHEY and CDR2 SVGAGI. The CDR3 runs to 14 residues. Germline trimming cut 5 bases from V and 3 bases from J; bases unmatched to any gene: 5. DNA of the CDR3: TGTGCCAGCAGTCTGACAGGGGCTGACACTGAAGCTTTCTTT. It yields the protein CASSLTGADTEAFF.

The rearrangement joins TRBV5-4 to TRBJ2-3; TRBD2 matches at 8 bases. This CDR3 is built from 16 residues. V shed 6 bases and J 0 bases; nucleotides not matched to a gene: 9. Germline lookup yields CDR1 SGHNT and CDR2 YYREEE (reference sequence). CDR3: CASNPSGGASTDTQYF. CDR3 sequence (DNA): TGTGCCAGCAACCCCTCCGGGGGGGCTAGCACAGATACGCAGTATTTT.

The chain combines TRBV5-1 with TRBJ2-1; TRBD1 matches 7 bases. The J segment lost 5 bases and the V segment lost 6 bases, leaving 8 bases of the junction unmatched. This CDR3 comprises 14 residues. CDR1 is SGHRS, CDR2 YFSETQ, per germline. The CDR3 is CASNRDSYNNEQFF. The CDR3 DNA follows: TGCGCCAGCAACCGGGACAGCTATAACAATGAGCAGTTCTTC.

There are many counts of this clone. The J gene is TRBJ2-5, the V gene TRBV6-2 or TRBV6-3; TRBD1 aligns across 8 bases. The CDR3 is 16 amino acids. Germline loops: CDR1 MNHEY, CDR2 SVGEGT. V lost 5 bases, J lost 2 bases, and 10 bases stayed unmatched. CDR3 protein: CASSTFPGGGQETQYF. CDR3 bases: TGTGCCAGCAGTACCTTCCCAGGGGGCGGGCAAGAGACCCAGTACTTC.

CDR3 nucleotides: TGTGCCAGCAGCGTAGATGGCGGGAGCTCCTACAATGAGCAGTTCTTC. Translation gives CASSVDGGSSYNEQFF. The chain is built from TRBV9 and TRBJ2-1; TRBD2 aligns across 7 bases. V dropped 0 bases and J dropped 0; count of bases not matched to a gene: 3. The germline CDR1 and CDR2 sequences are SGDLS and YYNGEE. This CDR3 is 16 amino acids long.

This clone was detected once. V usage is TRBV3-1 (or the pseudogene TRBV3-2) and J usage is TRBJ2-1; no clear D gene. Per germline, CDR1 LGHDT and CDR2 YNNKEL (reference sequence). This CDR3 has 15 residues. The V gene lost 0 bases and the J gene lost 4 bases, with 10 bases spanning the gap. CDR3 loop: CASSQEAGAYNEQFF. The CDR3 DNA sequence: TGTGCCAGCAGCCAAGAAGCTGGAGCATACAATGAGCAGTTCTTC.